Sequencing of this T cell receptor (beta chain) was carried out in a study of graft-versus-host responses after intestinal transplantation. Study details: Transplant types were multivisceral, liver-intestinal, or isolated intestinal.

General study findings and limits: GvH clones were found in recipient marrow; some appeared first in ileum or blood.

The data were produced by immunoSEQ multiplex PCR, yet TCRdb's version contains in-frame clones alone and is incomplete. The repertoire holds fewer than 15,000 clones, with about four fifths as singletons. About this clone itself: Its antigen is still unknown.

Germline V gene lookup returns CDR1 LNHDA and CDR2 SQIVND (reference sequence). Trimming shortened V by 7 bases and J by 6 bases, and 10 bases separated the two germline ends. The CDR3 consists of 11 residues. The chain employs TRBV19 and TRBJ2-7; no clear D. Sequenced here: PBMCs, sampled around 300 days after intestinal transplant. The clonotype comes from a human patient who received an intestinal transplant, so some T cells may come from the graft donor. The CDR3 here is CASNGESEQYF. DNA for the CDR3: TGTGCCAGTAACGGTGAAAGCGAGCAGTACTTC.